The TCR beta chain described here comes from a study of radiotherapy plus CTLA-4 blockade in lung cancer. The study, taken as a whole, reports: Researchers report tumor-derived TCR clones expanding in blood after radiotherapy plus ipilimumab.

CDR3 size: 13 residues. V was shortened by 6 bases and J by 2 bases, with 10 bases between the two germline ends. CDR1 is MNHEY, CDR2 SVGAGI, per germline. Clones were read by immunoSEQ multiplex PCR, and TCRdb kept only the in-frame ones, dropping some. The data hold 50,000 to 65,000 clones, with approximately 80% observed a single time. This clone was detected only once. Its specificity is unknown. The sequence was obtained from a human donor with non-small cell lung cancer whose response to radiotherapy plus ipilimumab could not be evaluated. The source material was peripheral blood, sampled from a patient treated with radiotherapy plus ipilimumab. V is TRBV6-5 and J is TRBJ1-2; D might be TRBD1 (6 bases). The CDR3 spells CASSPQGNYGYTF. DNA for the CDR3: TGTGCCAGCAGCCCACAGGGAAACTATGGCTACACCTTC.